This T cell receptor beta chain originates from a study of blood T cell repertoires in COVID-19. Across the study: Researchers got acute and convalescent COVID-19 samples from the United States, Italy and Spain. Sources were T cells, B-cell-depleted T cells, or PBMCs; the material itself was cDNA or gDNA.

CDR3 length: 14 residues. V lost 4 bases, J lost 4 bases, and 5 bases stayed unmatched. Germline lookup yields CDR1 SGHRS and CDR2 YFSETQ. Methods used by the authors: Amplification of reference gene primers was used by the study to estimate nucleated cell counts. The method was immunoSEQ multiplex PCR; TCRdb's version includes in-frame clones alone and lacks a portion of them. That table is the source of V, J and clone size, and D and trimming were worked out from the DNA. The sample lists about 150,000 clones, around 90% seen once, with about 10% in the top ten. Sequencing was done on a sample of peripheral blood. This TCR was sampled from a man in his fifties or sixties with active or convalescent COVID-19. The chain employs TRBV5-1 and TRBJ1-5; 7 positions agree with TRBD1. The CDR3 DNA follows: TGCGCCAGCAGCCCTGGGACAGTGAATCAGCCCCAGCATTTT. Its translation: CASSPGTVNQPQHF.